This is a list of T cell receptor beta chains from one sample in a study of blood T cell repertoires in COVID-19. TCRdb's table, derived via immunoSEQ multiplex PCR, lists solely in-frame clones and lacks some. This table holds 65,000 to 90,000 clones, more than 70% found once. The source material was peripheral blood. These receptors were taken from a woman older than 75 in a cohort sampled during active or convalescent COVID-19. CDR3s include the opening cysteine and the closing phenylalanine or tryptophan. The order of the fields is V gene, J gene, clone size, D gene, CDR3 DNA, CDR3 protein. The D gene is left open where the match is weak. A clone size is listed for some rows: how often the clone was seen (once, few, many), or a class if it is expanded.

>TRBV7-9|TRBJ1-1|once|.
TGTGCCAGCAGCTTAGCGGGGGGGGCGTTGGGCACTGAAGCTTTCTTT
CASSLAGGALGTEAFF
>TRBV6-5|TRBJ1-2|.|TRBD1
TGTGCCTTGGCCAGGGGGATTGGCTATGGCTACACCTTC
CALARGIGYGYTF
>TRBV18|TRBJ2-7|few|.
TGTGCCAGCTCACCGGACACCATCGCGTACGAGCAGTACTTC
CASSPDTIAYEQYF
>TRBV7-3|TRBJ2-6|.|TRBD1
TGTGCCAGCAGACAGGGGAGTACTGGGGCCAACGTCCTGACTTTC
CASRQGSTGANVLTF
>TRBV29-1|TRBJ2-2|.|TRBD1
TGCAGCGTGCCCCGAGGACAGGGGTTAAACACCGGGGAGCTGTTTTTT
CSVPRGQGLNTGELFF
>TRBV5-1|TRBJ2-7|.|TRBD2
TGCGCCAGCAGCGCTAGCGGGAGGGCGGAAGGGGGCGAGCAGTACTTC
CASSASGRAEGGEQYF
>TRBV10-3|TRBJ2-7|.|.
TGTGCCATCAGTGAGCCGAAGACAGGATCCTACGAGCAGTACTTC
CAISEPKTGSYEQYF
>TRBV30|TRBJ1-1|.|.
TGTGCCCAAAAGGGAGGAGTGGCTGAAGCTTTCTTT
CAQKGGVAEAFF
>TRBV5-1|TRBJ1-4|.|TRBD1
TGCGCCAGCAGTATACAGGGGGTAAATGAAAAACTGTTTTTT
CASSIQGVNEKLFF
>TRBV5-1|TRBJ1-1|.|TRBD1
TGCGCCAGCAGCTTGGAGGAGACAGGGGTGAACACTGAAGCTTTCTTT
CASSLEETGVNTEAFF
>TRBV5-5|TRBJ1-4|.|.
TGTGCCAGCAGCTTGGCCACCCATGAGAATGAAAAACTGTTTTTT
CASSLATHENEKLFF
>TRBV19|TRBJ1-3|.|.
TGTGCCAGTAGTTACACCGTCTCTGGAAACACCATATATTTT
CASSYTVSGNTIYF
>TRBV18|TRBJ1-2|.|TRBD1
TGTGCCAGCTCCCCTAGGGACAGCCAGACTAACTATGGCTACACCTTC
CASSPRDSQTNYGYTF
>TRBV5-8|TRBJ1-5|.|TRBD1
TGTGCCAGCAGCAGGGGACAGGGGAATCAGCCCCAGCATTTT
CASSRGQGNQPQHF
>TRBV27|TRBJ2-5|.|.
TGTGCCAGCAGTAAACAGGGTGCAGAGACCCAGTACTTC
CASSKQGAETQYF
>TRBV13|TRBJ2-3|.|TRBD2
TGTGCCAGCAGTACGACTAGCGGGAGAGATACGCAGTATTTT
CASSTTSGRDTQYF
>TRBV6-5|TRBJ1-3|few|.
TGTGCCAGCGGGCAGCCTGGAAACACCATATATTTT
CASGQPGNTIYF
>TRBV11-3|TRBJ2-3|.|TRBD2
TGTGCCAGCAGCTTAAACCTAGCGGGAATAGATACGCAGTATTTT
CASSLNLAGIDTQYF
>TRBV28|TRBJ2-3|.|TRBD1
TGTGCCAGCAGCTCTGCGACAGGGCGCCATACGCAGTATTTT
CASSSATGRHTQYF
>TRBV3-1/TRBV3-2|TRBJ2-3|.|.
TGTGCCAGCAGCCCCCTGGAGAGGAGCACAGATACGCAGTATTTT
CASSPLERSTDTQYF
>TRBV7-9|TRBJ1-1|once|TRBD1
TGTGCCAGCAGCTTAGGGACAGGGCTGAGCACTGAAGCTTTCTTT
CASSLGTGLSTEAFF
>TRBV5-6|TRBJ1-1|many|.
TGTGCCAGCAGTTACCCCGGCGGGGAGTGGAACACTGAAGCTTTCTTT
CASSYPGGEWNTEAFF
>TRBV5-1|TRBJ2-2|.|.
TGCGCCAGCAGCTCTCAGGGGGGCACCGGGGAGCTGTTTTTT
CASSSQGGTGELFF
>TRBV19|TRBJ1-1|few|.
TGTGCCAGTAGCGTACAGGGATGGGGCACTGAAGCTTTCTTT
CASSVQGWGTEAFF
>TRBV6-5|TRBJ1-4|.|TRBD1
TGTGCCAGCAGTCCTCGGACAGGAACTAATGAAAAACTGTTTTTT
CASSPRTGTNEKLFF
>TRBV23-1|TRBJ1-5|.|TRBD1
TGCGCCAGCAGTCAAACAGGGGGCAGGTTCCAGCCCCAGCATTTT
CASSQTGGRFQPQHF
>TRBV2|TRBJ1-5|.|.
TGTGCCAGCACCTGGGGGCAGAATAGCAATCAGCCCCAGCATTTT
CASTWGQNSNQPQHF
>TRBV5-4|TRBJ2-3|.|TRBD2
TGTGCCAGCAGCCCCGGGACTAGCGGGATAAGCACAGATACGCAGTATTTT
CASSPGTSGISTDTQYF
>TRBV18|TRBJ2-5|.|.
TGTGCCAGCTCCGCGTCGGGGGAGACCCAGTACTTC
CASSASGETQYF
>TRBV6-1|TRBJ2-4|.|.
TGTGCCAGCAGTGAAGCTGGGACTCGGTCTGGAAAAAACATTCAGTACTTC
CASSEAGTRSGKNIQYF
>TRBV20-1|TRBJ1-1|.|.
TGCCTGACGGGATTGAACACTGAAGCTTTCTTT
CLTGLNTEAFF
>TRBV5-1|TRBJ1-6|.|TRBD1
TGCGCCAGCAGCTTGGTGGGACAGGGAGGACCACCCCTCCACTTT
CASSLVGQGGPPLHF
>TRBV5-1|TRBJ1-6|.|TRBD1
TGCGCCAGCAGCTTGATCGGACAGGCTTCGATGGAACCCCTCCACTTT
CASSLIGQASMEPLHF
>TRBV5-4|TRBJ2-3|.|TRBD2
TGTGCCAGCAGCTTGCGGCGGGAGGCCCTGGGAACGCAGTATTTT
CASSLRREALGTQYF
>TRBV7-8|TRBJ1-1|.|TRBD1
TGTGCCAGCAGCTGGGACAGGGGGAACACTGAAGCTTTCTTT
CASSWDRGNTEAFF
>TRBV4-2|TRBJ2-5|.|.
TGTGCCAGCCCCCGTTGTCGCGCCTGCCCTTCAAGGGGGTACCAAGAGACCCAGTACTTC
CASPRCRACPSRGYQETQYF
>TRBV9|TRBJ1-2|.|.
TGTGCCAGCAGCCCAGAGGAGGGACCAAGACGGGGCTACACCTTC
CASSPEEGPRRGYTF